These 31 T cell receptor beta chains came from one sample sequenced in a study of T cell responses to AZD1222 COVID-19 vaccine. Generated by immunoSEQ multiplex PCR, the TCRdb table keeps only in-frame clones and is missing some. The sample contains fewer than 90,000 clones, roughly 90% of which appear only once. Sequenced material: peripheral blood, taken 28 days after the second AZD1222 dose. These receptors originate from an adult who received the AZD1222 COVID-19 vaccine.

The chain is built from TRBV6-5 and TRBJ1-4; no definite D call. Trimming left V 8 bases short and J 4 bases short, with 14 bases between. This CDR3 is built from 14 residues. Germline CDR1 reads MNHEY; CDR2 reads SVGAGI. As DNA, the CDR3 is TGTGCCAGCGCCGACGATTGGGGTAATGAAAAACTGTTTTTT. Its protein product is CASADDWGNEKLFF.

The chain links TRBV6-1 to TRBJ2-3; 9 nucleotides match TRBD2. Germline CDR1 MNHNS, CDR2 SASEGT. The length of the CDR3 is 16 residues. J lost 2 bases, V lost 3 bases, and 6 bases had no gene match. Written as DNA, the CDR3 is TGTGCCAGCAGTGACGGGACTAGCTTTTCCACAGATACGCAGTATTTT. This gives the protein CASSDGTSFSTDTQYF.

This chain's CDR3 is CSVENGLNTEAFF. The CDR3 region has the DNA TGCAGCGTTGAAAATGGGCTGAACACTGAAGCTTTCTTT. This rearrangement joins TRBV29-1 to TRBJ1-1, with no clear D. The germline CDR1 and CDR2 sequences are SQVTM and ANQGSEA. The V gene lost 2 bases and the J gene lost 0 bases, with 7 bases spanning the gap. CDR3 size: 13 residues.

V and J are TRBV6-6 and TRBJ2-1; D may be TRBD2 (6 bases). This CDR3 has 13 residues. CDR1 is MNHNY, CDR2 SVGAGI, per germline (reference sequence). V was pared by 6 bases and J by 8 bases, with 14 bases between. The CDR3 nucleotides are TGTGCCAGCAGAGGAGGGGAACTACATGAGCAGTTCTTC. It translates to CASRGGELHEQFF.

The chain has TRBV4-2 and TRBJ2-1, with TRBD2 matching 11 bases. The CDR3 contains 14 residues. Per germline, CDR1 LGHNA and CDR2 YNFKEQ. After removal of 4 bases from V and 9 bases from J, the junction contained 5 bases not matched to a gene. The CDR3 region is CASSLGTSGGEQFF. The DNA of the CDR3 is TGTGCCAGCAGCCTCGGGACTAGCGGAGGTGAGCAGTTCTTC.

The CDR3 DNA follows: TGCAGCGTTGAAATTTACTCGGACAGGCTATATGGCTACACCTTC. It specifies CSVEIYSDRLYGYTF. The V gene is TRBV29-1, the J gene TRBJ1-2, with TRBD1 matching 7 bases. This CDR3 is built from 15 residues. Germline V gene sequence: CDR1 SQVTM, CDR2 ANQGSEA. V lost 2 bases and J lost 5; bases outside the gene matches: 11.

This clone came up a few times. The chain is built from TRBV30 and TRBJ2-4; D gene unclear. The ends were cut back, 0 bases at V and 8 bases at J, with 5 bases in the middle. Germline V gives CDR1 GTSNPN, CDR2 SVGIG (reference sequence). The CDR3 has 11 residues. The CDR3 DNA sequence: TGTGCCTGGAGTGTAACCCACATTCAGTACTTC. Translation gives CAWSVTHIQYF.

CDR3 region: CASSTLPTSGTTDTQYF. The CDR3 DNA is TGTGCCAGCAGTACGCTCCCAACTAGCGGGACCACAGATACGCAGTATTTT. V usage is TRBV7-9 and J usage is TRBJ2-3, with 10 bases identical to TRBD2. With 6 bases clipped from V and 2 bases from J, the junction kept 11 bases outside the gene matches. The CDR3 sequence is 17 residues long. CDR1 is SEHNR, CDR2 FQNEAQ, per germline (reference sequence).

The V gene is TRBV19, the J gene TRBJ2-7, with 7 nucleotides matching TRBD2. The V segment lost 4 bases and the J segment 0 bases; nucleotides outside the gene matches: 3. CDR1 is LNHDA and CDR2 is SQIVND in the germline V gene (reference sequence). The CDR3 spans 14 residues. CDR3: CASSNRGVSYEQYF. CDR3 nucleotides: TGTGCCAGTAGTAATCGGGGGGTCTCCTACGAGCAGTACTTC.

The CDR3 region is CASSFVGQGAYEQYF. CDR3 nucleotides: TGTGCCAGCAGTTTTGTCGGGCAGGGGGCTTATGAGCAGTACTTC. J is TRBJ2-7 and V is TRBV27, with 8 bases matching TRBD1. CDR3 size: 15 residues. The germline V gene has CDR1 MNHEY and CDR2 SMNVEV (reference sequence). Trimming removed 3 bases from V and 7 bases from J; junction bases left unmatched: 11.

A few counts support this clone. The V gene is TRBV7-2, the J gene TRBJ1-1, with TRBD1 matching over 7 bases. Germline V CDR1 and CDR2: SGHTA, FQGNSA. V gave up 1 base and J gave up 4 bases; unmatched junction bases: 6. This CDR3 spans 15 amino acids. The CDR3 is CASSLGGGWGTEAFF. CDR3 sequence (DNA): TGTGCCAGCAGCTTAGGAGGGGGCTGGGGCACTGAAGCTTTCTTT.

V gene TRBV28 combines with J gene TRBJ2-2, with 10 positions matching TRBD1. This CDR3 region has 14 residues. Germline trimming cut 5 bases from V and 4 bases from J; bases unmatched to any gene: 1. The germline CDR1 and CDR2 sequences are MDHEN and SYDVKM. CDR3 protein: CASSRTGGTGELFF. As DNA, the CDR3 is TGTGCCAGCAGTAGGACAGGGGGCACCGGGGAGCTGTTTTTT.

The CDR3 is CASSYVGQGTAEAFF. In nucleotides, the CDR3 is TGTGCCAGCAGTTACGTCGGACAGGGGACGGCTGAAGCTTTCTTT. This chain joins TRBV6-5 and TRBJ1-1; 9 bases match TRBD1. Germline V gene sequence: CDR1 MNHEY, CDR2 SVGAGI. This CDR3 spans 15 amino acids. After removal of 2 bases from V and 6 bases from J, the junction contained 7 bases not matched to a gene.

This clone was seen once. The J gene is TRBJ2-1, the V gene TRBV29-1; 7 bases are shared with TRBD2. J was trimmed by 5 bases and V by 7 bases; bases with no gene match: 5. This CDR3 has 12 amino acids. CDR1 SQVTM and CDR2 ANQGSEA come from the germline V gene. CDR3 protein: CSGRDYDNEQFF. The CDR3 DNA sequence: TGCAGCGGCCGGGACTACGACAATGAGCAGTTCTTC.

The chain carries TRBV7-2 and TRBJ2-1; no definite D call. V was pared by 4 bases and J by 7 bases, with 11 bases between. Germline V gene lookup returns CDR1 SGHTA and CDR2 FQGNSA. The CDR3 loop spans 13 amino acids. The CDR3 DNA reads TGTGCCAGCAGCTCAATGGTAGAAAATGAGCAGTTCTTC. It codes for CASSSMVENEQFF. Supplemented by reference TRBV7-2 and TRBJ2-1, the full variable domain reads GAGVSQSPSNKVTEKGKDVELRCDPISGHTALYWYRQSLGQGLEFLIYFQGNSAPDKSGLPSDRFSAERTGGSVSTLTIQRTQQEDSAVYLCASSSMVENEQFFGPGTRLTVL.

V is TRBV19 and J is TRBJ2-7, with TRBD1 identical over 8 bases. The CDR3 totals 13 residues. Trimming removed 5 bases from V and 1 base from J; junction bases left unmatched: 1. CDR1 and CDR2 (germline): LNHDA, SQIVND (reference sequence). The CDR3 DNA reads TGTGCCAGTAGTCGGACAGGGTCCTACGAGCAGTACTTC. Encoded protein: CASSRTGSYEQYF. Full variable domain (outside the CDR3, taken from reference TRBV19 and TRBJ2-7): DGGITQSPKYLFRKEGQNVTLSCEQNLNHDAMYWYRQDPGQGLRLIYYSQIVNDFQKGDIAEGYSVSREKKESFPLTVTSAQKNPTAFYLCASSRTGSYEQYFGPGTRLTVT.

The chain has TRBV18 and TRBJ2-5; D remains ambiguous. The germline V and J ends were trimmed by 3 bases and 1 base, with 6 bases remaining between them. Per the germline V gene, CDR1 is KGHSH and CDR2 is LQKENI. The CDR3 extends over 13 amino acids. The CDR3 region is CASSPISQETQYF. In DNA form, the CDR3 reads TGTGCCAGCTCACCTATTAGCCAAGAGACCCAGTACTTC. Full variable domain (missing parts from reference TRBV18 and TRBJ2-5): NAGVMQNPRHLVRRRGQEARLRCSPMKGHSHVYWYRQLPEEGLKFMVYLQKENIIDESGMPKERFSAEFPKEGPSILRIQQVVRGDSAAYFCASSPISQETQYFGPGTRLLVL.

The gene calls are TRBV5-1 and TRBJ1-2; 7 nucleotides align to TRBD1. Trimming removed 4 bases from V and 8 bases from J; junction bases left unmatched: 11. In germline, CDR1 is SGHRS, CDR2 YFSETQ. This CDR3 has 14 amino acids. The CDR3 protein is CASSTSRDRNGYTF. The CDR3 nucleotides read TGCGCCAGCAGCACCAGCCGGGACAGAAACGGCTACACCTTC.

The V call is TRBV6-4, the J call TRBJ2-1; the D is unclear. The CDR3 consists of 13 residues. Trimming removed 0 bases from V and 4 bases from J, with 4 bases in between. Germline values: CDR1 MRHNA, CDR2 SNTAGT. CDR3: CASSDSIYNEQFF. The CDR3 DNA reads TGTGCCAGCAGTGACTCTATATACAATGAGCAGTTCTTC.

The J gene is TRBJ2-3, the V gene TRBV5-4; either TRBD1 or TRBD2 may supply D (5 bases each). With 7 bases removed from V and 4 bases from J, the gap between germline ends came to 16 bases. Per germline, CDR1 SGHNT and CDR2 YYREEE (reference sequence). The CDR3 runs to 14 residues. CDR3 nucleotide sequence: TGTGCCAGCCGATATGGTGGGGGTCCAGATACGCAGTATTTT. Translating gives CASRYGGGPDTQYF.

The J gene is TRBJ1-2, the V gene TRBV24-1; no reliable D call. There are 15 residues in the CDR3. The germline V gene has CDR1 KGHDR and CDR2 SFDVKD. V gave up 2 bases and J gave up 7 bases, with 16 bases separating them. The CDR3 spells CATSDSGRPGGGYTF. CDR3 sequence (DNA): TGTGCCACCAGTGATTCGGGCCGGCCGGGAGGTGGCTACACCTTC.

The chain links TRBV5-1 to TRBJ1-1; no reliable D call. Trimming took off 5 bases at V and 3 bases at J, with 17 bases between the two ends. This CDR3 has 15 amino acids. Germline V gives CDR1 SGHRS, CDR2 YFSETQ. CDR3 amino acids: CASRDGSPSHTEAFF. CDR3 sequence (DNA): TGCGCCAGCAGGGACGGGTCCCCTTCGCACACTGAAGCTTTCTTT. Drawing the rest from reference TRBV5-1 and TRBJ1-1, the complete variable domain is KAGVTQTPRYLIKTRGQQVTLSCSPISGHRSVSWYQQTPGQGLQFLFEYFSETQRNKGNFPGRFSGRQFSNSRSEMNVSTLELGDSALYLCASRDGSPSHTEAFFGQGTRLTVV.

The chain couples TRBV18 to TRBJ2-1; 7 bases fit TRBD1. Germline-derived CDR1 and CDR2 are KGHSH and LQKENI. The CDR3 sequence is 15 residues long. Germline trimming cut 3 bases from V and 3 bases from J; bases unmatched to any gene: 5. The CDR3 region is CASSPGGTVYNEQFF. The CDR3 bases are TGTGCCAGCTCACCTGGTGGGACAGTCTACAATGAGCAGTTCTTC.

The chain joins TRBV18 to TRBJ2-2; D is tentatively TRBD1 or TRBD2 (5 bases each). This CDR3 is 14 amino acids long. Germline loops: CDR1 KGHSH, CDR2 LQKENI. V lost 0 bases to trimming and J lost 4 bases, with 6 bases between them. The CDR3 nucleotides read TGTGCCAGCTCACCACCTGGGGGCACCGGGGAGCTGTTTTTT. Its protein product is CASSPPGGTGELFF.

The rearrangement joins TRBV4-1 to TRBJ1-3; D uncertain. V lost 1 base, J lost 5 bases, and 6 bases lay in between. This CDR3 has 13 amino acids. The germline CDR1 and CDR2 sequences are MGHRA and YSYEKL. The CDR3, as DNA: TGCGCCAGCAGCCAAGTGTTCCGAAACACCATATATTTT. Translated: CASSQVFRNTIYF.

This sequence joins TRBV7-8 and TRBJ2-2, with D unresolved. The CDR3 consists of 14 residues. V was clipped by 2 bases and J by 6 bases, with 10 bases between them. The germline V gene has CDR1 SGHVS and CDR2 FQNEAQ. CDR3 DNA sequence: TGTGCCAGCAGCTTAAGTGGTCCACCCGGGGAGCTGTTTTTT. Its protein product is CASSLSGPPGELFF.

This rearrangement joins TRBV3-1 (or the pseudogene TRBV3-2) to TRBJ2-2, with unresolved D. The CDR3 is made up of 14 amino acids. Trimming stripped 1 base from V and 1 base from J, with 4 bases between. From germline, CDR1 is LGHDT and CDR2 YNNKEL (reference sequence). Here the CDR3 DNA reads TGTGCCAGCAGCCAAGCGTGGAACACCGGGGAGCTGTTTTTT. It translates to CASSQAWNTGELFF.

This chain joins TRBV29-1 and TRBJ1-1; 7 bases fit TRBD1. The CDR3 covers 15 residues. The junction had 9 bases not matched to a gene; V was cut back by 4 bases and J by 1 base. Germline CDR1 is SQVTM and CDR2 is ANQGSEA. In nucleotides, the CDR3 is TGCAGCGTTGCCTACCGGGGACAGCGGAACACTGAAGCTTTCTTT. Its translation: CSVAYRGQRNTEAFF.

The genes are TRBV3-1 (or the pseudogene TRBV3-2) and TRBJ2-1, with TRBD2 as a possible D gene (6 bases). The length of the CDR3 is 16 residues. CDR1 and CDR2 (germline): LGHDT, YNNKEL (reference sequence). Trimming took off 4 bases at V and 6 bases at J, with 19 bases between the two ends. Here the CDR3 DNA reads TGTGCCAGCAGCCGAAGGGGACTTTCGAGGGGCAATGAGCAGTTCTTC. Protein product: CASSRRGLSRGNEQFF.

This chain joins TRBV11-3 and TRBJ1-1; D is uncertain. The CDR3 is 13 residues long. Trimming removed 2 bases from V and 0 bases from J, with 4 bases in between. CDR1 SGHNT and CDR2 YENEEA come from the germline V gene. The CDR3 sequence: CASSLTMNTEAFF. The CDR3 coding sequence is TGTGCCAGCAGCTTAACAATGAACACTGAAGCTTTCTTT.

The gene calls are TRBV5-6 and TRBJ2-1; the D is unclear. CDR3 length equals 14 residues. The V gene lost 0 bases and the J gene lost 8 bases, with 12 bases spanning the gap. The germline V gene encodes CDR1 SGHDT and CDR2 YYEEEE. CDR3 in amino acids: CASSLDIRSDEQFF. DNA for the CDR3: TGTGCCAGCAGCTTGGACATCCGTTCCGATGAGCAGTTCTTC.